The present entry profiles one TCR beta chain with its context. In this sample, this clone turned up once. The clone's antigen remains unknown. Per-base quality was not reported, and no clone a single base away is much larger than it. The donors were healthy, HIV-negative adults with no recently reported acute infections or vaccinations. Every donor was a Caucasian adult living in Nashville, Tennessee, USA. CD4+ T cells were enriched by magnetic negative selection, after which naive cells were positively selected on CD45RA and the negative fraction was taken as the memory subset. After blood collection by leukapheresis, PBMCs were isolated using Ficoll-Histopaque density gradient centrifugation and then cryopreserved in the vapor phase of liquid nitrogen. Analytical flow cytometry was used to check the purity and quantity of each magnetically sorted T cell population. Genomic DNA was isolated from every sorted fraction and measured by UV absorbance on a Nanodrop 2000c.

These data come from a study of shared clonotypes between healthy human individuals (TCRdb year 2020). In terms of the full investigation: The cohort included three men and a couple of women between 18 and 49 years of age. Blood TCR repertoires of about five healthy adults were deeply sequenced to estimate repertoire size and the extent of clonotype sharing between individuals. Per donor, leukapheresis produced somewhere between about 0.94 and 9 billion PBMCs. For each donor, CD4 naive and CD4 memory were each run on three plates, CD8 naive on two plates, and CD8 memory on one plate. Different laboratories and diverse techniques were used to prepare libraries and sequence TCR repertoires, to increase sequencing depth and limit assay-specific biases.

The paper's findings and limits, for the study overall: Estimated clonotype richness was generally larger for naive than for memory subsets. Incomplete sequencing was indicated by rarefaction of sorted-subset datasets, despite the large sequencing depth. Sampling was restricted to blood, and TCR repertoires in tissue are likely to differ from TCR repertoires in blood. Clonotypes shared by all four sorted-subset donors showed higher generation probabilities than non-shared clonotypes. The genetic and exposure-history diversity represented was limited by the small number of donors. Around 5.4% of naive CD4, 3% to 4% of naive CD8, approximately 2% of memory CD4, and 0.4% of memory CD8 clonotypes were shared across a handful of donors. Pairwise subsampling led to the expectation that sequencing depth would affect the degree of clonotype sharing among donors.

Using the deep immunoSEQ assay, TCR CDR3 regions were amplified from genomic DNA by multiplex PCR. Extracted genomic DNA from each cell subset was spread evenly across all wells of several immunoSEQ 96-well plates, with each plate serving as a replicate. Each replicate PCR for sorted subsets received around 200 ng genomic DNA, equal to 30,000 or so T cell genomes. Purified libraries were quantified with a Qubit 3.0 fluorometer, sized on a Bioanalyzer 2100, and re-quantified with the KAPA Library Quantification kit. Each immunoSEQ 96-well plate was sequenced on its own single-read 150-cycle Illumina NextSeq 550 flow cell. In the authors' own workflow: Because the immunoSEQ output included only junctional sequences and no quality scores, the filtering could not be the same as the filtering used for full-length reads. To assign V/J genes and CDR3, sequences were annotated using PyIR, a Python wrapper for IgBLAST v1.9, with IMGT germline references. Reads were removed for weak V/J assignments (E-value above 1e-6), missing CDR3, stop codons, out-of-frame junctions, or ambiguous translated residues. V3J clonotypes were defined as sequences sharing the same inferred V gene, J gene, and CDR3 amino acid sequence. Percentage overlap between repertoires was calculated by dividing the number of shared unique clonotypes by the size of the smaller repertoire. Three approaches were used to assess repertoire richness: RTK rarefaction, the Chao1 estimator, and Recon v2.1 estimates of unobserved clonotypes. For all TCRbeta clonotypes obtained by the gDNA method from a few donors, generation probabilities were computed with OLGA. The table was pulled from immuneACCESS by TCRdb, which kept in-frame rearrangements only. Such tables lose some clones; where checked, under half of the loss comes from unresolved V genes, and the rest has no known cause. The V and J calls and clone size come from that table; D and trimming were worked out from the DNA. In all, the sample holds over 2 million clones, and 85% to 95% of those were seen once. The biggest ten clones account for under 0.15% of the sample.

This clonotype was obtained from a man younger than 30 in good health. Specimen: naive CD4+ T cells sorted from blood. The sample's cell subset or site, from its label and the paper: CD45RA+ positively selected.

The CDR3 reads as follows: CASSDDRGQPQHF. The DNA reads as follows: TGTGCCAGCAGTGACGACAGGGGTCAGCCCCAGCATTTT. The V and J genes are TRBV6-4 and TRBJ1-5, with 8 bases aligning to TRBD1. Trimming takes 2 bases off V and 6 bases off J; junction bases not matched to a gene: 0. Including the terminal cysteine and phenylalanine, the CDR3 comprises 13 residues. The kept DNA is CDR3 alone, 39 bases in frame from the first base. The germline V gene sets CDR1 to MRHNA and CDR2 to SNTAGT.